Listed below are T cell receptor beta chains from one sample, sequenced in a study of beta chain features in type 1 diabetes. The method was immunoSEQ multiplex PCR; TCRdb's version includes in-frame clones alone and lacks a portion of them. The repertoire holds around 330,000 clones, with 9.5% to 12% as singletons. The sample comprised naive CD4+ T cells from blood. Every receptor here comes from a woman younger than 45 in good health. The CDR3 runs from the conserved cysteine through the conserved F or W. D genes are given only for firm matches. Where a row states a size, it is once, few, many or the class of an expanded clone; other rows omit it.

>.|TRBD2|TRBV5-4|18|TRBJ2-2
TGTGCCAGCAGCCGTGCCGGGACTAGCGGGCGAAGCACCGGGGAGCTGTTTTTT
CASSRAGTSGRSTGELFF
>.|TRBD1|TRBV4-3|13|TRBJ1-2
TGCGCCAGCAGCCCACGGACAGGGCAGGGCTACACCTTC
CASSPRTGQGYTF
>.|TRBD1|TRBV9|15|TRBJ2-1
TGTGCCAGCAGCGTGGCCGGACAGGGTTACAATGAGCAGTTCTTC
CASSVAGQGYNEQFF
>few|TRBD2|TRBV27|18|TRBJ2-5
TGTGCCAGCGGACCAGCGGGAGTCGGGTCTCCCAAGGGGGAGACCCAGTACTTC
CASGPAGVGSPKGETQYF
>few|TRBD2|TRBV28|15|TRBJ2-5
TGTGCCAGCAGTTGGGGGAGGGCCAGGACGGAGACCCAGTACTTC
CASSWGRARTETQYF
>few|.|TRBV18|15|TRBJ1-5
TGTGCCAGCTCACCACTGGACAGCCACAATCAGCCCCAGCATTTT
CASSPLDSHNQPQHF
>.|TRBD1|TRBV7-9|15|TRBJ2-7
TGTGCCAGCAGCCAACCGGGACAGAGGGGAAACGAGCAGTACTTC
CASSQPGQRGNEQYF
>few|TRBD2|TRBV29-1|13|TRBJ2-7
TGCAGCGTTGAAATCACTAGCGCGGAGCGGCAGTACTTC
CSVEITSAERQYF
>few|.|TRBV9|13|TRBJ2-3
TGTGCCAGCAGCGCGGGAGCCCCAGATACGCAGTATTTT
CASSAGAPDTQYF
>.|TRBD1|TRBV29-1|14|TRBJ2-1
TGCAGCGGGATCAGGGGGCCGTCCTACAATGAGCAGTTCTTC
CSGIRGPSYNEQFF
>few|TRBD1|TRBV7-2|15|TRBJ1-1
TGTGCCAGCAGCCCGCGGACGACAGGGGACACTGAAGCTTTCTTT
CASSPRTTGDTEAFF
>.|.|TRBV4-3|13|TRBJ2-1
TGCGCCAGCAGCCTCGGGCGGGGCGATGAGCAGTTCTTC
CASSLGRGDEQFF
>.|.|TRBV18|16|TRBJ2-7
TGTGCCAGCTCACCACTAGGCGGGATGAGCTCCTACGAGCAGTACTTC
CASSPLGGMSSYEQYF
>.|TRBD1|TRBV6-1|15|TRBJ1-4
TGTGCCAGCAGTGAAGCACGGGGACAGGGCGAAAAACTGTTTTTT
CASSEARGQGEKLFF
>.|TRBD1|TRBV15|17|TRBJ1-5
TGTGCCACCAGCAGAGAAACGGGACAGGGGGCCGGTCAGCCCCAGCATTTT
CATSRETGQGAGQPQHF
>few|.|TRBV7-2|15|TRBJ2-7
TGTGCCAGCAGCATACTAAGAGGACAGATCTACGAGCAGTACTTC
CASSILRGQIYEQYF
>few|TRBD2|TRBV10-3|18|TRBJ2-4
TGTGCCATCAGTGAGAATCGGACTAGCGGGAGGTCCAAAAACATTCAGTACTTC
CAISENRTSGRSKNIQYF
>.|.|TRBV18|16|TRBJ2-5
TGTGCCAGCTCACGACCGGGACTGGGGTCGGGGGAGACCCAGTACTTC
CASSRPGLGSGETQYF
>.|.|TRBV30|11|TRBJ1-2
TGTGCCTGGAGCCCCAGGATCGGCTACACCTTC
CAWSPRIGYTF
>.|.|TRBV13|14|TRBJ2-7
TGTGCCAGCAGCCTCCGGACTGAGTCCTACGAGCAGTACTTC
CASSLRTESYEQYF